This passage covers 12 T cell receptor beta chains from one sample sequenced in a study of response to subunit inactivated influenza vaccine. From the RT-PCR reads, TCRdb called clonotypes with MiXCR, one entry per CDR3 protein. This table has roughly 670,000 distinct CDR3 sequences, 13% to 15% appearing once. The starting material was PBMCs from blood, obtained around two weeks before vaccination. The receptor source for this set is a man aged 50 to 59 who received an inactivated influenza vaccine.

This clonotype was detected a few times. This sequence joins TRBV29-1 and TRBJ1-4; TRBD1 aligns across 7 bases. The germline gives CDR1 SQVTM, CDR2 ANQGSEA. The CDR3 is 15 amino acids. With V trimmed by 5 bases and J by 7 bases, 13 bases remained unmatched. This CDR3 is CSVWGGPGQSEKLFF. CDR3 nucleotides: TGCAGCGTTTGGGGGGGACCGGGACAGAGTGAAAAACTGTTTTTT.

The J gene is TRBJ1-3, the V gene TRBV15; unclear D gene. V gave up 0 bases and J gave up 2 bases, with 11 bases separating them. Germline-derived CDR1 and CDR2 are LNHNV and YYDKDF (reference sequence). The CDR3 has 16 residues. CDR3 region: CATSREQWMAGNTIYF. CDR3 in DNA: TGTGCCACCAGCAGAGAGCAGTGGATGGCTGGAAACACCATATATTTT.

V gene TRBV6-1 combines with J gene TRBJ1-1, with D possibly matching TRBD1 (6 bases). The CDR3 totals 11 residues. Looked up from germline, CDR1 is MNHNS and CDR2 is SASEGT. Trimming removed 6 bases from V and 9 bases from J, with 11 bases in between. The CDR3 here is CASRNRDKAFF. CDR3 nucleotide sequence: TGTGCCAGCAGAAACCGGGACAAAGCTTTCTTT.

The rearrangement links TRBV7-9 to TRBJ1-1, with TRBD1 as a possible D gene (6 bases). Germline CDR1 SEHNR, CDR2 FQNEAQ (reference sequence). This CDR3 comprises 12 residues. V was pared by 11 bases and J by 8 bases, with 18 bases between. The CDR3 DNA sequence: TGTGCCTATGGGGGGCAGCTATACGAAGCTTTCTTT. It specifies CAYGGQLYEAFF. Supplemented by reference TRBV7-9 and TRBJ1-1, the full variable domain reads DTGVSQNPRHKITKRGQNVTFRCDPISEHNRLYWYRQTLGQGPEFLTYFQNEAQLEKSRLLSDRFSAERPKGSFSTLEIQRTEQGDSAMYLCAYGGQLYEAFFGQGTRLTVV.

This clonotype was counted many times. The chain couples TRBV9 to TRBJ2-7; 7 nucleotides line up with TRBD2. The CDR3 runs to 15 residues. J gave up 7 bases and V 3 bases, and 13 bases lay outside the gene matches. CDR1 is SGDLS, CDR2 YYNGEE, per germline. As DNA, the CDR3 is TGTGCCAGCAGCGCCAGTAGCGGGTCTAAGGCAGAGCAGTACTTC. Translation: CASSASSGSKAEQYF.

This clonotype has a handful of counts. The gene calls are TRBV4-1 and TRBJ2-7; the D is unclear. V lost 2 bases and J 3 bases, leaving 8 bases between the germline ends. CDR3 size: 13 residues. Per germline, CDR1 MGHRA and CDR2 YSYEKL. In nucleotides, the CDR3 is TGCGCCAGCAGCCAAACAAGGGTCTACGAGCAGTACTTC. Translated, it gives CASSQTRVYEQYF.

A few counts support this clonotype. The rearrangement links TRBV3-1 to TRBJ2-3, with TRBD2 matching over 15 bases. The CDR3 covers 16 residues. After removal of 3 bases from V and 5 bases from J, the junction contained 3 bases not matched to a gene. In germline, CDR1 is LGHDT, CDR2 YNNKEL (reference sequence). For the CDR3, the DNA is TGTGCCAGCAGCCATGGACTAGCGGGGGGGATAGATACGCAGTATTTT. Translated, it gives CASSHGLAGGIDTQYF.

This clonotype was observed at least ten times. This chain links TRBV4-2 with TRBJ2-1, with TRBD1 matching over 9 bases. Germline V CDR1 and CDR2: LGHNA, YNFKEQ. V was clipped by 4 bases and J by 15 bases; unmatched bases: 7. The CDR3 is 12 amino acids. The DNA for the CDR3 is TGTGCCAGCAGCCTTGGGACAGGGAGTCCGTTCTTC. This sequence encodes CASSLGTGSPFF.

To note about this clonotype: This may be a read error, as it is one base from a much larger clone. The CDR3: CSALQTAYEQDF. In DNA, the CDR3 is TGCAGTGCTCTCCAGACGGCCTACGAGCAGGACTTC. The chain uses TRBV20-1 and TRBJ2-7; the D is unclear. Looked up from germline, CDR1 is DFQATT and CDR2 is SNEGSKA (reference sequence). This CDR3 has 12 amino acids.

Only a few counts were recorded for this clonotype. The rearrangement joins TRBV12-3 or TRBV12-4 to TRBJ1-2; 7 bases are shared with TRBD1. Trimming took 4 bases from V and 0 from J; bases not matched to a gene: 2. CDR3 length equals 14 residues. DNA of the CDR3: TGTGCCAGCAGTTCGACAGGGTCTAACTATGGCTACACCTTC. Its protein is CASSSTGSNYGYTF.

This chain links TRBV20-1 with TRBJ2-3; 7 positions match TRBD1. Germline V gene data show CDR1 as DFQATT and CDR2 as SNEGSKA (reference sequence). V shed 6 bases and J 3 bases; nucleotides not matched to a gene: 15. The CDR3 runs to 16 residues. CDR3 sequence (DNA): TGCAGTGCGGTCACCAGGACAGGTCTTAGAACAGATACGCAGTATTTT. This translates into CSAVTRTGLRTDTQYF.

V is TRBV20-1 and J is TRBJ2-5; 10 bases agree with TRBD2. V lost 5 bases, J lost 1 base, and 4 bases stayed unmatched. CDR1 and CDR2 (germline): DFQATT, SNEGSKA (reference sequence). The CDR3 has 14 residues. The CDR3 sequence is CSAASGGPQETQYF. The CDR3 nucleotides read TGCAGTGCTGCTAGCGGGGGTCCCCAAGAGACCCAGTACTTC.